The clone carrying this T cell receptor (beta chain) came up a few times. The V gene end was trimmed by 7 bases and the J gene end by 7 bases; junction bases not matched to a gene: 9. This CDR3 region has 13 residues. The germline CDR1 and CDR2 sequences are SNHLY and FYNNEI. This specimen belongs to a study of blood T cell repertoires in COVID-19. Turning to the study itself: Nucleic acid was either cDNA or gDNA, and it came from T cells, B-cell-depleted T cells, or PBMCs.

Assay used: immunoSEQ multiplex PCR; TCRdb lists only in-frame clones, some missing. The sample consists of hundreds of thousands of clones, about 79% of them appearing once. This receptor was taken from a man older than 75 with acute or convalescent COVID-19. The sample consisted of peripheral blood. V is TRBV2 and J is TRBJ2-7; 8 nucleotides line up with TRBD2. CDR3 amino acids: CASMEREGREQYF. CDR3 DNA: TGTGCCAGCATGGAACGGGAGGGGAGGGAGCAGTACTTC.